This T cell receptor beta chain came from a study of blood T cell repertoires in COVID-19. Study-level background: The origin of the acute and convalescent COVID-19 samples was the United States, Italy and Spain. PBMCs, B-cell-depleted T cells, or T cells were the source of the cDNA or gDNA that made up the material.

The germline gives CDR1 LNHDA, CDR2 SQIVND (reference sequence). This CDR3 has 13 amino acids. The J segment lost 3 bases and the V segment lost 7 bases, leaving 5 bases of the junction unmatched. Original data processing: Scientists estimated how many nucleated cells there were by amplifying reference gene primers. TCRdb's copy holds only in-frame clones and misses some; the assay was immunoSEQ multiplex PCR. D and trimming were read from the DNA, whereas the V and J calls and clone size are those reported in that table. The repertoire holds 380,000 or so clones, with roughly 90% as singletons. This receptor was obtained from a man aged 35-49 years with acute or convalescent COVID-19. The sequenced sample consisted of peripheral blood. The chain recombines TRBV19 with TRBJ1-1; TRBD1 matches at 7 bases. CDR3 coding DNA: TGTGCCAGTAAGTCAGGGGGTGACACTGAAGCTTTCTTT. It is translated as CASKSGGDTEAFF.